The sample holds a few counts of the clone carrying this T cell receptor beta chain. The antigen is undetermined. This sample was included in a study of T cell clonotyping in hematopoietic cell transplantation. Recipient blood drawn about 28 days pretransplant and days 30, 100, 180 after. CDR3 length: 12 residues. Per germline, CDR1 SGHTA and CDR2 FQGNSA. V lost 4 bases and J lost 10; bases outside the gene matches: 4. Study outcomes and limitations: Recipient TCR diversity dropped after transplant; expanded clonotypes rose from day 30 to 180. Higher Inverse Simpson Index values in graft donor and pretransplant recipient predicted broader posttransplant TCR diversity. At the given depth, recipient repertoires were over 95% de novo clonotypes.

Using immunoSEQ multiplex PCR, the repertoire was profiled, and TCRdb retains in-frame clones only, with some absent. Counted here are roughly 7,000 clones, around 37% occurring once; the ten biggest clones make up 19%. The TCR was taken from a female patient over 55 who had an allogeneic stem cell transplant, so the T cells may come from the graft donor. Some clones in this sample may be carry-over from other donors' samples. The chain employs TRBV7-2 and TRBJ2-1, with 7 bases lining up with TRBD2. The sequenced sample was peripheral blood mononuclear cells, obtained 30 days after allogeneic stem cell transplant. The CDR3 DNA is TGTGCCAGCAGCTCCGATAGCGGGGAGCAGTTCTTC. Translated: CASSSDSGEQFF.